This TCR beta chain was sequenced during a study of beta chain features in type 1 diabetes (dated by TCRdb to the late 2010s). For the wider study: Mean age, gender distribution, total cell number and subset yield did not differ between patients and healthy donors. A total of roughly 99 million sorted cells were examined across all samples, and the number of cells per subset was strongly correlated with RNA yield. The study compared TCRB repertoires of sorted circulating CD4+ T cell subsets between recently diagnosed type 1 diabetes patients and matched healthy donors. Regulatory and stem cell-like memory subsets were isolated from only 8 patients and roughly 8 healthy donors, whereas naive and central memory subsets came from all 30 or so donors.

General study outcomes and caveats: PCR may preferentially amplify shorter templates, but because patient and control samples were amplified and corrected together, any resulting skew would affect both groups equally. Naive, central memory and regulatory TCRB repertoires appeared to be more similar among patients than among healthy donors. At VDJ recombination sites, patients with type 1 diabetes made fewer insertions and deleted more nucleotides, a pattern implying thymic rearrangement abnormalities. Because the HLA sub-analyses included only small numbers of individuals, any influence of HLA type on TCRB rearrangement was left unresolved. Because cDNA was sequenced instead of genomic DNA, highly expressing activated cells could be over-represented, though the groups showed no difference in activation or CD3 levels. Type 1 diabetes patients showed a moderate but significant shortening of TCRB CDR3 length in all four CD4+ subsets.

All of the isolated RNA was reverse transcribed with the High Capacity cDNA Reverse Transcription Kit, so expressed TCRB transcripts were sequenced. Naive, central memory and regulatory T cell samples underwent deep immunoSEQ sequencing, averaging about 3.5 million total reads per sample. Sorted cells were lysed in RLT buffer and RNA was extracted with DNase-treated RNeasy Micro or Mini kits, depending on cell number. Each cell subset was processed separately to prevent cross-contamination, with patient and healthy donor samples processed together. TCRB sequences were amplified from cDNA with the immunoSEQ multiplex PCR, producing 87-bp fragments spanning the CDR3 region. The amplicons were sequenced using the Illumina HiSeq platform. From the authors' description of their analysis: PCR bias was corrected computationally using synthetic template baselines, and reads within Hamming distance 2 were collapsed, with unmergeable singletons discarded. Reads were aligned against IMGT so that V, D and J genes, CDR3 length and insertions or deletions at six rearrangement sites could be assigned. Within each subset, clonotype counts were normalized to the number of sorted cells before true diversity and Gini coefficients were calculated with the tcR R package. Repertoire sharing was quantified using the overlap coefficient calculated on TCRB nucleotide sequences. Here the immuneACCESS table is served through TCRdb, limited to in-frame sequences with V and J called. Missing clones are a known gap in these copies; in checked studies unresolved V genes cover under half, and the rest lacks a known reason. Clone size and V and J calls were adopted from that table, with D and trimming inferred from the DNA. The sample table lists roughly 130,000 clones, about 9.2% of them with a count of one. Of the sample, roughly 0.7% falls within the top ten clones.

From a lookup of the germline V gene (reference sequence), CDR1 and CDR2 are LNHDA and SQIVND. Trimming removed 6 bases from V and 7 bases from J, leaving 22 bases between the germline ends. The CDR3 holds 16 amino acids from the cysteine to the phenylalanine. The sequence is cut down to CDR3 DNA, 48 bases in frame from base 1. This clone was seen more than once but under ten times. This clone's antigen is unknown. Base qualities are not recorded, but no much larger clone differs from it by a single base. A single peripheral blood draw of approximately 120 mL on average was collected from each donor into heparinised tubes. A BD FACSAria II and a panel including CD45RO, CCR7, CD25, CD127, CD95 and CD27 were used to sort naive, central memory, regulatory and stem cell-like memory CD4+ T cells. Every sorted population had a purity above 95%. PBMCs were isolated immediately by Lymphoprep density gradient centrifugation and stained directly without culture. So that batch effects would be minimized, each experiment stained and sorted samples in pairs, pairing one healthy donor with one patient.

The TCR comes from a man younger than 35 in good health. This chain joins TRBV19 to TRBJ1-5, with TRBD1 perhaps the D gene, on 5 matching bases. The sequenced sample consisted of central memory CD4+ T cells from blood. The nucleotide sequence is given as TGTGCCAGTAGCTCGGCAGGGTCCCCGGGCGGACAGCCCCAGCATTTT. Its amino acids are CASSSAGSPGGQPQHF.